The 29 T cell receptor beta chains presented below share a single source sample, sequenced in a study of shared clonotypes between healthy human individuals. The method was immunoSEQ multiplex PCR; TCRdb's version includes in-frame clones alone and lacks a portion of them. This table holds some 360,000 clones, around 70% found once. Input material: memory CD4+ T cells sorted from blood. Subset in this sample: CD45RA-negative fraction. The receptors originated from a man under 40 in good health.

J is TRBJ2-3 and V is TRBV7-9, with TRBD2 matching 7 bases. This CDR3 is 14 amino acids long. Per germline, CDR1 SEHNR and CDR2 FQNEAQ (reference sequence). V was clipped by 5 bases and J by 0 bases; unmatched bases: 2. The CDR3 nucleotides are TGTGCCAGCAGCCGTAGCGGGAGCACAGATACGCAGTATTTT. It translates to CASSRSGSTDTQYF.

V usage is TRBV18 and J usage is TRBJ2-1; the D gene is possibly TRBD2 (5 bases). Germline CDR1 and CDR2: KGHSH and LQKENI. Trimming took 2 bases from V and 8 from J, leaving 7 bases between them. The CDR3 is 12 amino acids. CDR3 loop: CASSPSSDEQFF. CDR3 nucleotides: TGTGCCAGCTCACCAAGTAGCGATGAGCAGTTCTTC.

The CDR3 here is CASSALTSGKQYF. As DNA, the CDR3 is TGTGCCAGCAGCGCTTTAACTAGCGGGAAGCAGTACTTC. The gene calls are TRBV9 and TRBJ2-7; TRBD2 agrees at 10 bases. Germline CDR1 is SGDLS and CDR2 is YYNGEE. CDR3 size: 13 residues. J was trimmed by 8 bases and V by 3 bases; bases with no gene match: 5.

J is TRBJ2-7 and V is TRBV25-1; D could derive from TRBD1 or TRBD2 (5 bases each). The CDR3 is made up of 13 amino acids. The V end lost 4 bases, the J end lost 1 base, and 8 bases lay between the germline ends. Germline CDR1 is MGHDK and CDR2 is SYGVNS. CDR3 sequence reads: CASSAGPSYEQYF. The CDR3 DNA reads as TGTGCCAGCAGTGCGGGACCATCCTACGAGCAGTACTTC.

J is TRBJ2-2 and V is TRBV28; D gene uncertain. This CDR3 is 13 amino acids long. Germline CDR1 is MDHEN and CDR2 is SYDVKM. Between the trimmed V and J ends, which lost 4 bases and 2 bases, there was a span of 5 bases. The CDR3 sequence: CASSSYNTGELFF. DNA for the CDR3: TGTGCCAGCAGTTCCTATAACACCGGGGAGCTGTTTTTT.

This clone has more than one count but fewer than ten. V usage is TRBV5-5 and J usage is TRBJ2-3; D is undetermined. The CDR3 length is 13 residues. Trimming pared 6 bases from V and 5 bases from J, leaving 13 bases between. Germline V gene sequence: CDR1 SGHKS, CDR2 YYEKEE (reference sequence). The CDR3 is CASNYIPGDTQYF. CDR3 coding DNA: TGTGCCAGCAACTACATTCCGGGAGATACGCAGTATTTT.

The chain recombines TRBV28 with TRBJ1-5; 11 bases are a match to TRBD1. The CDR3 length is 14 residues. Germline trimming cut 6 bases from V and 6 bases from J; bases unmatched to any gene: 4. Per the germline V gene, CDR1 is MDHEN and CDR2 is SYDVKM. The CDR3 spells CASRSGTGGQPQHF. The CDR3 DNA sequence: TGTGCCAGCAGATCCGGGACAGGGGGTCAGCCCCAGCATTTT.

J is TRBJ2-1 and V is TRBV13; no clear D gene. This CDR3 is 15 amino acids long. V gave up 5 bases and J gave up 3 bases, with 14 bases separating them. In germline, CDR1 is PRHDT, CDR2 FYEKMQ (reference sequence). CDR3 in DNA: TGTGCCAGCAGCCCAAGGACCCTTAACTACAATGAGCAGTTCTTC. Protein: CASSPRTLNYNEQFF.

The J gene is TRBJ2-3, the V gene TRBV6-1, with TRBD2 as a possible D gene (6 bases). This CDR3 contains 15 residues. The V and J ends lost 2 bases and 4 bases respectively, with 13 bases between them. The germline V gene has CDR1 MNHNS and CDR2 SASEGT. CDR3 DNA sequence: TGTGCCAGCAGTGAAAAGGAGGGTCGGGCAGATACGCAGTATTTT. Its translation: CASSEKEGRADTQYF.

The rearrangement joins TRBV2 to TRBJ1-1; D is undetermined. The CDR3 extends over 13 amino acids. V was trimmed by 6 bases and J by 0 bases, leaving 8 bases between them. Germline-derived CDR1 and CDR2 are SNHLY and FYNNEI. For the CDR3, the DNA is TGTGCCAGCAGCGGGTTCTTGAACACTGAAGCTTTCTTT. It is translated as CASSGFLNTEAFF.

This clone has just a few counts. The chain links TRBV7-9 to TRBJ2-1; D unclear. The CDR3 has 15 amino acids. V lost 7 bases, J lost 4 bases, and 17 bases lay in between. CDR1 and CDR2 from the germline V gene are SEHNR and FQNEAQ (reference sequence). For the CDR3, the DNA is TGTGCCAGCACCGTGGACCGGGTGGGGTACAATGAGCAGTTCTTC. Translation gives CASTVDRVGYNEQFF.

This clone was seen many times. The chain carries TRBV4-1 and TRBJ1-5; 8 bases align to TRBD1. This CDR3 is 18 amino acids long. The ends lost 1 base at V and 2 bases at J; junction bases unmatched: 10. Germline V CDR1 and CDR2: MGHRA, YSYEKL. In DNA, the CDR3 is TGCGCCAGCAGCCAAGCTTTGATCGCGACAGGGGGCAATCAGCCCCAGCATTTT. This codes for CASSQALIATGGNQPQHF.

In the case of this clone: Other DNA sequences of this sample code for an identical CDR3. The J gene is TRBJ1-3, the V gene TRBV4-1; D is unclear. Germline V gene data show CDR1 as MGHRA and CDR2 as YSYEKL. The V gene lost 0 bases and the J gene lost 1 base, with 10 bases spanning the gap. The CDR3 spans 16 residues. The CDR3 region has the DNA TGCGCCAGCAGCCAAGATAAGGGCCTATCTGGAAACACCATATATTTT. It encodes CASSQDKGLSGNTIYF.

This clone was seen only a few times. The rearrangement links TRBV10-1 to TRBJ2-7, with D unclear. Per germline, CDR1 WNHNN and CDR2 SYGVQD (reference sequence). CDR3 length: 14 amino acids. Trimming removed 3 bases at V and 3 bases at J, with 12 bases between. For the CDR3, the DNA is TGCGCCAGCAGTGATGGAGCCTCGGGCTACGAGCAGTACTTC. Encoded protein: CASSDGASGYEQYF.

There are a few counts of this clone. The chain uses TRBV10-3 and TRBJ2-7; 9 nucleotides align to TRBD1. This CDR3 contains 14 residues. Germline CDR1 reads ENHRY; CDR2 reads SYGVKD. The CDR3 bases are TGTGCTATAAAGCCCGGGACAGGGAGCTACGAGCAGTACTTC. This encodes CAIKPGTGSYEQYF.

The J gene is TRBJ1-1, the V gene TRBV7-9; no clear D. Germline values: CDR1 SEHNR, CDR2 FQNEAQ (reference sequence). The V end was cut by 2 bases, the J end by 7 bases, with 23 bases between. The CDR3 sequence is 17 residues long. CDR3 DNA: TGTGCCAGCAGCTTATTCCGTGGCAGTGTTGAATTAGGTGAAGCTTTCTTT. Residues: CASSLFRGSVELGEAFF.

The chain links TRBV11-3 to TRBJ2-3; possible D gene TRBD2, 6 bases. This CDR3 comprises 20 residues. V lost 5 bases and J lost 2, with 29 bases in between. Germline assignment: CDR1 SGHNT and CDR2 YENEEA. CDR3 DNA sequence: TGTGCCAGCAGCCCCCAGGGTGTGCGGGTCGCTTGGAGGGCCACAGATACGCAGTATTTT. Protein: CASSPQGVRVAWRATDTQYF.

This clone was recorded at least ten times. The rearrangement links TRBV4-3 to TRBJ1-3, with D unresolved. Per the germline V gene, CDR1 is LGHNA and CDR2 is YSLEER. Deletions cut 3 bases from V and 0 bases from J, with 9 bases between. CDR3 length: 15 residues. As DNA, the CDR3 is TGCGCCAGCAGCCAGACCCATCGCTCTGGAAACACCATATATTTT. Its translation: CASSQTHRSGNTIYF.

The rearrangement links TRBV5-4 to TRBJ2-1; 9 bases agree with TRBD2. Germline loops: CDR1 SGHNT, CDR2 YYREEE (reference sequence). J gave up 6 bases and V 3 bases, and 7 bases lay outside the gene matches. The CDR3 length is 15 residues. CDR3 region: CASSSRREGSNEQFF. The CDR3 bases are TGTGCCAGCAGCTCCCGGCGGGAGGGCTCCAATGAGCAGTTCTTC.

This clone was detected once. V gene TRBV2 combines with J gene TRBJ2-7, with D possibly being TRBD2 (7 bases). With 3 bases removed from V and 5 bases from J, the gap between germline ends came to 11 bases. From germline, CDR1 is SNHLY and CDR2 FYNNEI. CDR3 length: 13 residues. CDR3: CASSEGRGDEQYF. CDR3 bases: TGTGCCAGCAGTGAGGGGAGGGGGGACGAGCAGTACTTC. Full variable domain (remainder filled in from reference TRBV2 and TRBJ2-7): EPEVTQTPSHQVTQMGQEVILRCVPISNHLYFYWYRQILGQKVEFLVSFYNNEISEKSEIFDDQFSVERPDGSNFTLKIRSTKLEDSAMYFCASSEGRGDEQYFGPGTRLTVT.

Details on this clone: One end of the junction does not line up with germline, which may come from a read error. The V gene is TRBV7-9, the J gene TRBJ2-1, with no clear D. CDR3 length: 16 residues. Looked up from germline, CDR1 is SEHNR and CDR2 is FQNEAQ (reference sequence). CDR3 region: CASSRSFESYGNEQFF. As DNA, the CDR3 is TGTGCCAGCAGCCGCTCTTTTGAGAGTTATGGGAATGAGCAATTCTTC.

CDR3 amino acids: CASSQRKGQLAYEQYF. CDR3 DNA sequence: TGTGCCAGCAGCCAGAGAAAGGGACAACTAGCCTACGAGCAGTACTTC. The chain links TRBV6-6 to TRBJ2-7; TRBD1 is a possible D gene (6 bases). CDR3 size: 16 residues. Germline V gene lookup returns CDR1 MNHNY and CDR2 SVGAGI (reference sequence). V was cut by 6 bases and J by 2 bases, with 20 bases left in between.

The V and J genes are TRBV18 and TRBJ2-5; the D is unclear. V gave up 3 bases and J gave up 4 bases, with 12 bases separating them. This CDR3 contains 14 residues. From germline, CDR1 is KGHSH and CDR2 LQKENI. The CDR3 sequence: CASSPKPSGETQYF. CDR3 DNA sequence: TGTGCCAGCTCACCGAAACCCTCTGGAGAGACCCAGTACTTC.

This clone was observed a handful of times. V and J are TRBV6-6 and TRBJ1-1, with unresolved D. Trimming shortened V by 7 bases and J by 11 bases, and 20 bases separated the two germline ends. Germline V gene data show CDR1 as MNHNY and CDR2 as SVGAGI (reference sequence). The CDR3 is 13 residues long. CDR3: CASTRDPEGVAFF. CDR3 bases: TGTGCCAGCACACGAGACCCCGAGGGAGTCGCTTTCTTT.

The gene calls are TRBV12-2 and TRBJ1-1; the table calls TRBD1, which could not be checked here. TRBV12-2 is noted as a pseudogene. This CDR3 region has 12 residues. This chain's CDR3 is CASRLVRDQAFF. The DNA of the CDR3 is TGTGCAAGTCGCTTAGTCAGGGATCAAGCTTTCTTT.

This chain joins TRBV6-5 and TRBJ2-2, with no clear D. V lost 2 bases to trimming and J lost 6 bases, with 7 bases between them. In germline, CDR1 is MNHEY, CDR2 SVGAGI. The CDR3 is made up of 13 amino acids. The CDR3, as DNA: TGTGCCAGCAGTTACGATGTCTCCGGGGAGCTGTTTTTT. Encoded protein: CASSYDVSGELFF.

The chain has TRBV29-1 and TRBJ2-2; D is undetermined. Germline assignment: CDR1 SQVTM and CDR2 ANQGSEA. V was pared by 3 bases and J by 4 bases, with 12 bases between. The CDR3 extends over 14 amino acids. The CDR3: CSVDGQRTTGELFF. DNA for the CDR3: TGCAGCGTTGATGGTCAGCGAACCACCGGGGAGCTGTTTTTT.

Points on this clone: Other nucleotide sequences from this sample produce the same CDR3. The chain carries TRBV18 and TRBJ1-5; the D gene is possibly TRBD1 (5 bases). This CDR3 is built from 13 residues. CDR1 is KGHSH and CDR2 is LQKENI in the germline V gene. V dropped 3 bases and J dropped 4 bases, with 7 bases sitting between them. The CDR3 region is CASSPDTNQPQHF. CDR3 in DNA: TGTGCCAGCTCACCGGACACTAATCAGCCCCAGCATTTT.

In regard to this clone: This same CDR3 is encoded by further DNA sequences in the sample. V gene TRBV6-5 combines with J gene TRBJ1-1; no clear D. Deletions cut 2 bases from V and 2 bases from J, with 3 bases between. This CDR3 spans 12 amino acids. The germline V gene has CDR1 MNHEY and CDR2 SVGAGI. The CDR3 spells CASSYRNTEAFF. The CDR3 DNA reads TGTGCCAGCAGTTACAGAAACACTGAAGCTTTCTTT.